Each of the 11 T cell receptor beta chains below was sequenced from the same sample in a study of T-cell memory formation after mild COVID-19. TCRdb ran MiXCR on the 5' RACE reads and lists one entry per CDR3 protein. Of roughly 350,000 distinct CDR3 sequences in the sample, around 28% were seen once. The sequencing sample was made of PBMCs or a T cell subset sorted from them (not recorded which). The source of these receptors is an adult woman who had mild COVID-19 (a few samples of this study predate the infection). Cell type and time point are not known.

The chain links TRBV11-2 to TRBJ2-5; D perhaps matches TRBD2 (5 bases). Germline V lookup: CDR1 SGHAT, CDR2 FQNNGV. This CDR3 comprises 14 residues. Trimming removed 5 bases from V and 2 bases from J, with 12 bases in between. The CDR3 region is CASSPLSGQETQYF. CDR3 nucleotide sequence: TGTGCCAGCAGCCCCCTCAGCGGACAAGAGACCCAGTACTTC. Based on the CDR3 plus reference TRBV11-2 and TRBJ2-5, the full variable domain is EAGVAQSPRYKIIEKRQSVAFWCNPISGHATLYWYQQILGQGPKLLIQFQNNGVVDDSQLPKDRFSAERLKGVDSTLKIQPAKLEDSAVYLCASSPLSGQETQYFGPGTRLLVL.

The rearrangement links TRBV29-1 to TRBJ2-4; TRBD2 aligns across 9 bases. V lost 5 bases to trimming and J lost 9 bases; unmatched junction nucleotides: 11. CDR3 length: 14 amino acids. Germline V lookup: CDR1 SQVTM, CDR2 ANQGSEA. CDR3: CSVWLAGPKGIQYF. The DNA of the CDR3 is TGCAGCGTTTGGCTAGCGGGACCCAAAGGCATTCAGTACTTC.

The chain joins TRBV4-1 to TRBJ2-2, with 14 bases aligning to TRBD2. The CDR3 has 18 residues. Germline values: CDR1 MGHRA, CDR2 YSYEKL. J gave up 1 base and V 4 bases, and 5 bases lay outside the gene matches. CDR3 DNA sequence: TGCGCCAGCAGCCGACGGACTAGCGGGGGGCAGAACACCGGGGAGCTGTTTTTT. This gives the protein CASSRRTSGGQNTGELFF.

The rearrangement uses TRBV11-3 and TRBJ2-2, with 8 bases lining up with TRBD1. The CDR3 runs to 17 residues. Germline values: CDR1 SGHNT, CDR2 YENEEA. V lost 0 bases to trimming and J lost 4 bases; unmatched junction nucleotides: 7. CDR3 nucleotides: TGTGCCAGCAGCTTAGAAAGGACAGGGCCCCTCACCGGGGAGCTGTTTTTT. Translating gives CASSLERTGPLTGELFF.

The V and J genes are TRBV12-3 or TRBV12-4 and TRBJ1-2; 8 bases line up with TRBD1. V trimming: 3 bases; J trimming: 2 bases; junction bases outside the gene matches: 2. This CDR3 is built from 14 residues. Here the CDR3 reads CASSFRQGNYGYTF. Written as DNA, the CDR3 is TGTGCCAGCAGTTTTAGACAGGGGAACTATGGCTACACCTTC.

The chain links TRBV6-5 to TRBJ2-3; D unresolved. The CDR3 runs to 14 residues. Germline V gene lookup returns CDR1 MNHEY and CDR2 SVGAGI. Trimming left V 6 bases short and J 3 bases short, with 13 bases between. CDR3 nucleotide sequence: TGTGCCAGCAGCTATGGGAAAGAAACAGATACGCAGTATTTT. Translation gives CASSYGKETDTQYF.

The chain couples TRBV2 to TRBJ2-5; the match to TRBD2 covers 9 bases. The germline CDR1 and CDR2 sequences are SNHLY and FYNNEI. V shed 5 bases, J shed 5 bases, and the junction held 9 bases outside the gene matches. CDR3 length: 15 amino acids. The CDR3 protein is CASSPSSGSGETQYF. The CDR3 DNA sequence: TGTGCCAGCAGTCCGAGTAGCGGGAGCGGGGAGACCCAGTACTTC.

In this sample, this clonotype turned up a few times. This sequence joins TRBV3-1 and TRBJ2-1; D is perhaps TRBD1 (5 bases). The CDR3 runs 18 residues. V was pared by 2 bases and J by 5 bases, with 22 bases between. Per the germline V gene, CDR1 is LGHDT and CDR2 is YNNKEL (reference sequence). CDR3 residues: CASSQRPNMPWGNNEQFF. CDR3 in DNA: TGTGCCAGCAGCCAAAGGCCCAACATGCCCTGGGGCAACAATGAGCAGTTCTTC.

The chain combines TRBV12-3 or TRBV12-4 with TRBJ2-3; the match to TRBD1 covers 9 bases. The CDR3 is made up of 16 amino acids. V shed 6 bases, J shed 2 bases, and the junction held 9 bases outside the gene matches. The CDR3 loop is CASSPTGTGYTDTQYF. CDR3 coding DNA: TGTGCCAGCAGCCCAACTGGGACAGGGTACACAGATACGCAGTATTTT.

There are a few counts of this clonotype. The V call is TRBV10-3, the J call TRBJ2-1, with 8 nucleotides matching TRBD2. The V gene's germline CDR1 is ENHRY and CDR2 SYGVKD. CDR3 length equals 15 residues. Losses at the gene ends were 8 bases for V and 7 bases for J; bases not matched to a gene: 13. This chain's CDR3 is CAIGNGRATGNEQFF. The CDR3 region has the DNA TGTGCCATCGGTAACGGGAGGGCAACAGGAAATGAGCAGTTCTTC.

The chain employs TRBV12-3 or TRBV12-4 and TRBJ2-3; 11 bases fit TRBD2. J gave up 2 bases and V 6 bases, and 4 bases lay outside the gene matches. The CDR3 contains 15 residues. The CDR3 region has the DNA TGTGCCAGCAGCCCGGGACTAGCGGCCACAGATACGCAGTATTTT. Protein sequence: CASSPGLAATDTQYF.